This T cell receptor (beta chain) stems from a study of tumor and adjacent non-tumor tissue in lung cancer. Findings and limits, study-wide: Tumor repertoires had a smaller top 100 clone share than normal lung. Higher tumor TCR diversity was associated with shorter survival.

Note on this clonotype: The antigen remains unidentified. One end of the junction varies from germline; a read error may be responsible.

Three rounds of nested PCR, following a modified ARM-PCR protocol, produced the TCRbeta library. TCRdb processed the multiplex PCR reads anew with MiXCR; each CDR3 protein has one entry. Of roughly 90,000 distinct CDR3 sequences listed, around three quarters are singletons. CDR3 length equals 13 residues. Per the germline V gene, CDR1 is SGHAT and CDR2 is FQNNGV. No cell sorting was done before RNA was extracted from the tissue. The normal lung tissue was taken more than 3 cm from the tumor edge. Between August and November 2014, newly diagnosed, chemotherapy-naive lung cancer patients underwent thoracic surgery in China.

This rearrangement joins TRBV11-2 to TRBJ2-3; no clear D gene. This TCR was recovered from a woman aged 50 to 65 with non-small cell lung cancer. The sequenced sample was distant non-tumor lung tissue. CDR3 DNA sequence: TGTGCCAGCTGCTTAGGGTCTGAGGATGCGCAGTATTTT. It codes for CASCLGSEDAQYF.